These T cell receptor beta chains were read from a single sample in a study of shared clonotypes between healthy human individuals. The method was immunoSEQ multiplex PCR; TCRdb's version includes in-frame clones alone and lacks a portion of them. The sample lists 2 million to 2.5 million clones; under 97% were seen once. Sequenced material: naive CD4+ T cells sorted from blood. The receptors derive from a man aged 18 to 35 in good health. Both conserved end residues are part of each CDR3. Each record gives: V gene, CDR3 protein.

>TRBV7-9
CASSSPESNQPQHF
>TRBV11-2
CASSLRVQGATDTQYF
>TRBV4-1
CASRSETVSYEQYF
>TRBV7-9
CASSLWTGVENQPQHF
>TRBV25-1
CASRYSGGLYNEQFF
>TRBV15
CATSRGRGGDSYEQYF
>TRBV5-1
CASRTDNTGELFF
>TRBV30
CAWTRDRYSGNTIYF
>TRBV10-3
CAISDRDWGYEQYF
>TRBV2
CASSEAPGDTRADF
>TRBV11-2
CASSLDTYEQYF
>TRBV27
CASSSARAEAYGYTF
>TRBV4-1
CASSQDQGRGGRNEQFF
>TRBV6-5
CASSYSTGETQYF
>TRBV30
CAWRPTGGFYGYTF
>TRBV21-1
CASSTLRSYNSPLHF
>TRBV28
CASSVPLGGQKGYEQYF
>TRBV9
CASSGRLAGDRDTQYF
>TRBV27
CASSRTGANSPLHF
>TRBV6-1
CASSEKGGGAIVLNF
>TRBV7-8
CASSLVDSPLHF
>TRBV11-2
CASSLAIEMNEQFF
>TRBV2
CASRRGPYEQYF
>TRBV30
CACGIGGQVYGYTF
>TRBV19
CASSIAASPLHF
>TRBV6-1
CASSEVGDRQYF
>TRBV6-1
CASSEYAGNTEAFF